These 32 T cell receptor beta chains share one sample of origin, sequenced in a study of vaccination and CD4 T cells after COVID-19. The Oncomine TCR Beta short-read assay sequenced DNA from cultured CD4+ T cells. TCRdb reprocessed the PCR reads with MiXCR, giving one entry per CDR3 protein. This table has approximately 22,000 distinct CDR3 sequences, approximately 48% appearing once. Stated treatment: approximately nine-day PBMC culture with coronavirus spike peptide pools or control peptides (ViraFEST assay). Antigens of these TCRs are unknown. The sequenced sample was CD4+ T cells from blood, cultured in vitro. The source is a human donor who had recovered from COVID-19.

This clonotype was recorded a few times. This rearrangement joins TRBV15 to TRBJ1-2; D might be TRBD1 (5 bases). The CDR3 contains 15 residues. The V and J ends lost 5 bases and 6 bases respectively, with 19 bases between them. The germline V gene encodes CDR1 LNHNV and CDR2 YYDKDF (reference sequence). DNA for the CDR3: TGTGCCACCAGCTACCGCAATGGGGGGTGGGATGGCTACACCTTC. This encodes CATSYRNGGWDGYTF.

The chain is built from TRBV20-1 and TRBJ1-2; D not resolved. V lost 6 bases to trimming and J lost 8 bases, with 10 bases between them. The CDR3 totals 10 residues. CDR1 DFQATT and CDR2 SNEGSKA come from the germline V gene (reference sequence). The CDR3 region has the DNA TGCAGTGCCCGGACGGGCGGCTACACCTTC. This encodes CSARTGGYTF.

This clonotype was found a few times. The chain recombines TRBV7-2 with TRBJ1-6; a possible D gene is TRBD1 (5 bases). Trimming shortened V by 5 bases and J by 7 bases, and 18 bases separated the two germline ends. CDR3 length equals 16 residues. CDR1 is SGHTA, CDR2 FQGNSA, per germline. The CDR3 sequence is CASSQSSGTANSPLHF. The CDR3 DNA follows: TGTGCCAGCAGCCAGTCATCCGGGACCGCAAATTCACCCCTCCACTTT.

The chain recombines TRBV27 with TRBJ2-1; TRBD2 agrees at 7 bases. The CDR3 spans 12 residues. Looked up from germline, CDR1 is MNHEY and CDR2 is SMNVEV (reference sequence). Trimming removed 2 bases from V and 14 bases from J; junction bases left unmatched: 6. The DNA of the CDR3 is TGTGCCAGCAGTTTAAAGGCGGGAGAGGAGTTCTTC. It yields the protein CASSLKAGEEFF.

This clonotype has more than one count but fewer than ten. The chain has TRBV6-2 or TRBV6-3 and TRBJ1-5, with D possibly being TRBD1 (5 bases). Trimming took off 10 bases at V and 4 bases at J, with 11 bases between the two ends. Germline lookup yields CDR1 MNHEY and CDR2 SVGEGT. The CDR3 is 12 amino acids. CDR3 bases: TGTGCCACGCGACAGTCAAATCAGCCCCAGCATTTT. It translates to CATRQSNQPQHF.

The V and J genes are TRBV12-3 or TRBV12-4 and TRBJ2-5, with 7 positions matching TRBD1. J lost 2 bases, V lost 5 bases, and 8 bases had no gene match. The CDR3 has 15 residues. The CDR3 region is CASSPRQGRQETQYF. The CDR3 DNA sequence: TGTGCCAGCAGTCCCCGACAGGGTCGGCAAGAGACCCAGTACTTC.

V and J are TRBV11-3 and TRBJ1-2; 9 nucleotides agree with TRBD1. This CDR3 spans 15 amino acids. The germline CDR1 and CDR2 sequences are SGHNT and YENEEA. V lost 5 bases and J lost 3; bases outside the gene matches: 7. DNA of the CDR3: TGTGCCAGCAGCCCGCGGACAGGGGCCTACTATGGCTACACCTTC. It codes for CASSPRTGAYYGYTF.

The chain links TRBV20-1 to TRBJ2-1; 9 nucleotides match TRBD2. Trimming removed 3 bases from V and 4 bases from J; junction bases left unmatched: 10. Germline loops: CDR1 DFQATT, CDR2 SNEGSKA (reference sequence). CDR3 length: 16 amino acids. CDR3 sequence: CSARDRVAGVYNEQFF. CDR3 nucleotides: TGCAGTGCTAGGGACAGAGTAGCGGGAGTGTACAATGAGCAGTTCTTC.

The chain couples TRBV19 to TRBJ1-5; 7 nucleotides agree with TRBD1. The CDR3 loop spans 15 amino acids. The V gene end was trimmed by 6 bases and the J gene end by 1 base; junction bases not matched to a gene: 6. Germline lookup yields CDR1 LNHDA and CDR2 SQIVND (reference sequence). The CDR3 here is CASRPTGVSNQPQHF. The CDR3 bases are TGTGCCAGTAGGCCCACAGGGGTGAGCAATCAGCCCCAGCATTTT.

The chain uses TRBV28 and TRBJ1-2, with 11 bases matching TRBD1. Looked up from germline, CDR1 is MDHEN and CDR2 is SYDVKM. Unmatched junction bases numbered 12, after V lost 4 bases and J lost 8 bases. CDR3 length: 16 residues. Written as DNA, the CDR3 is TGTGCCAGCAGTTATCCCGCAGGGGGACAGGGGGTGGGCTACACCTTC. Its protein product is CASSYPAGGQGVGYTF.

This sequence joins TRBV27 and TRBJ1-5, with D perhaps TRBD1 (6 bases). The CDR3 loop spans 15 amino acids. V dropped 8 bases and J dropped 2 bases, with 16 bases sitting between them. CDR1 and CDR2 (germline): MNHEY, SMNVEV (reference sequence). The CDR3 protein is CASGPGESGNQPQHF. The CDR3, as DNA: TGTGCCAGCGGCCCAGGGGAGAGTGGCAATCAGCCCCAGCATTTT.

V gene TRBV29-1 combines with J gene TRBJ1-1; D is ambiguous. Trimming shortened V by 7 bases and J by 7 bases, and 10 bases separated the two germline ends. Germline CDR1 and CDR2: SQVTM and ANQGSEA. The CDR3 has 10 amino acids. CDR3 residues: CSASKGEAFF. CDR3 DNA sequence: TGCAGCGCTTCTAAGGGTGAAGCTTTCTTT.

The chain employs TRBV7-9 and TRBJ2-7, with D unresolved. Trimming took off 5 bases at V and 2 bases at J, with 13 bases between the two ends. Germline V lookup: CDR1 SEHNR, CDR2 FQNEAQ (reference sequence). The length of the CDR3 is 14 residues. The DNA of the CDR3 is TGTGCCAGCAGCCCGAACGGAAGGGCCTACGAGCAGTACTTC. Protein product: CASSPNGRAYEQYF.

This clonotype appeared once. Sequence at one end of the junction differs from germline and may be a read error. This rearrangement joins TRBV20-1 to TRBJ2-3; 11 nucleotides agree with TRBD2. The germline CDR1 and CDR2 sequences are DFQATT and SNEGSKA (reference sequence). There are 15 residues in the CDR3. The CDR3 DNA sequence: TGCAGGGCTAGAGATGGACTAGCGGGTACAGATACGCAGTATTTT. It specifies CRARDGLAGTDTQYF.

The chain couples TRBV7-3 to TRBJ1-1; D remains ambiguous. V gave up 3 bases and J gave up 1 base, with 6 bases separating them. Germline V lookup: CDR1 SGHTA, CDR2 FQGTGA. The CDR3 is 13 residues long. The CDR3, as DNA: TGTGCCAGCAGCTTTGGCAGGAACACTGAAGCTTTCTTT. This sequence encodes CASSFGRNTEAFF.

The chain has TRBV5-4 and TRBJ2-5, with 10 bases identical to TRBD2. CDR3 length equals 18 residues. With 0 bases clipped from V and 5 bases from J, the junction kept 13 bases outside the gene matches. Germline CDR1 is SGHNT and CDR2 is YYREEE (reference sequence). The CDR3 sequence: CASSLERLAGLPQETQYF. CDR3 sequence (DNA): TGTGCCAGCAGCTTGGAAAGACTAGCGGGCCTACCCCAGGAGACCCAGTACTTC.

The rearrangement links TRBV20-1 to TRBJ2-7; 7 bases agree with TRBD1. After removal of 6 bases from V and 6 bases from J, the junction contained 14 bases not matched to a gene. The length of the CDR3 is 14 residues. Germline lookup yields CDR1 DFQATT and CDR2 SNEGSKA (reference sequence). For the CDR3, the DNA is TGCAGTGCCCCAGAGAACAGGGGCGCGGGCGAGCAGTACTTC. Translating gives CSAPENRGAGEQYF.

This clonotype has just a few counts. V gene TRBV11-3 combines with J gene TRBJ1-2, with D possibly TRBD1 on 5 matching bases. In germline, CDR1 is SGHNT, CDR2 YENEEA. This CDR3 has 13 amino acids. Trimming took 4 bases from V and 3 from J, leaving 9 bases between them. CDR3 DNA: TGTGCCAGCAGCTACCCACAGGACTATGGCTACACCTTC. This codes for CASSYPQDYGYTF. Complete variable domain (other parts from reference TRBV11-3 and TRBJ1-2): EAGVVQSPRYKIIEKKQPVAFWCNPISGHNTLYWYLQNLGQGPELLIRYENEEAVDDSQLPKDRFSAERLKGVDSTLKIQPAELGDSAVYLCASSYPQDYGYTFGSGTRLTVV.

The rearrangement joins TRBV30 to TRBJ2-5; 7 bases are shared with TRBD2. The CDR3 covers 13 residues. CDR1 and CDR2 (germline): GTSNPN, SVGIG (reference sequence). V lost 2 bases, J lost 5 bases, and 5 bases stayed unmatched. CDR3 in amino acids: CAWSTSVGETQYF. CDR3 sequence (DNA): TGTGCCTGGAGTACTAGCGTAGGGGAGACCCAGTACTTC.

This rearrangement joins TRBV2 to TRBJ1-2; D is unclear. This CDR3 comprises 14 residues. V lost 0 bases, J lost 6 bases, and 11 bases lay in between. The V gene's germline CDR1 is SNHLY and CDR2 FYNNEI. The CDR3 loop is CASSEAANRDGYTF. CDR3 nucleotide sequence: TGTGCCAGCAGTGAAGCTGCTAACAGAGATGGCTACACCTTC.

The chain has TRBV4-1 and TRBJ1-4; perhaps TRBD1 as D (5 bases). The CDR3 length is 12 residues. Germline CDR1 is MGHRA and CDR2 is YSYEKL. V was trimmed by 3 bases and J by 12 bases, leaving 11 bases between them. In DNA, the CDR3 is TGCGCCAGCAGCCAGGCAGGGAGAGAACTGTTTTTT. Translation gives CASSQAGRELFF.

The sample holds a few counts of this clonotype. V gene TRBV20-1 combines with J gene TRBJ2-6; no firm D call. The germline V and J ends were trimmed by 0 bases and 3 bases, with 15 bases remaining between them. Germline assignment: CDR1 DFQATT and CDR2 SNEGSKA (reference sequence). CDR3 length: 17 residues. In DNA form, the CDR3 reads TGCAGTGCTAGAGATGGCAATGGGGTTTATGGGGCCAACGTCCTGACTTTC. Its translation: CSARDGNGVYGANVLTF.

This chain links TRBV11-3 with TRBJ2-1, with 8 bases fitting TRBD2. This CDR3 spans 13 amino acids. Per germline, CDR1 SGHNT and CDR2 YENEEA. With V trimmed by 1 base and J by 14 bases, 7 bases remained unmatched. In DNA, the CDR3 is TGTGCCAGCAGCTTAGCATTAGGGGGACTAGAGTTCTTC. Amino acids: CASSLALGGLEFF.

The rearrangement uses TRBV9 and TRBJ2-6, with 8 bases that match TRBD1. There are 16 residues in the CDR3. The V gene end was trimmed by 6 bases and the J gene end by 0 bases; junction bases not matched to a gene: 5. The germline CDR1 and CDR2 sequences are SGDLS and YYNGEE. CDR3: CASTDRGSSGANVLTF. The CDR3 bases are TGTGCCAGCACCGACAGGGGCAGCTCTGGGGCCAACGTCCTGACTTTC.

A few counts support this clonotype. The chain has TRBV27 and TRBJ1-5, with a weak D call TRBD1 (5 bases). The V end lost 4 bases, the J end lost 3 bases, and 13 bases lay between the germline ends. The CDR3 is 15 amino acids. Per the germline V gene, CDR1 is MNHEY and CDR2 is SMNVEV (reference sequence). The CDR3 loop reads CASSSPGLINQPQHF. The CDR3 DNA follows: TGTGCCAGCAGTTCCCCGGGACTGATCAATCAGCCCCAGCATTTT.

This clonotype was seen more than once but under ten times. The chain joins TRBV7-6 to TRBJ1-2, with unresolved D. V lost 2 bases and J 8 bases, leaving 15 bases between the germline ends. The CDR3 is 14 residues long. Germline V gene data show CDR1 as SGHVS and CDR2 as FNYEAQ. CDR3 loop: CASSLISGLIGYTF. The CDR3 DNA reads TGTGCCAGCAGCTTAATTTCAGGACTAATAGGCTACACCTTC.

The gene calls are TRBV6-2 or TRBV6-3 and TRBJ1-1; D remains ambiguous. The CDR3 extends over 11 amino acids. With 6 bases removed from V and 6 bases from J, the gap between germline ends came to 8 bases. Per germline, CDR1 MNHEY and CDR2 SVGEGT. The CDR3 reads CASRAWSEAFF. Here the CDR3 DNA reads TGTGCCAGCAGGGCGTGGTCTGAAGCTTTCTTT.

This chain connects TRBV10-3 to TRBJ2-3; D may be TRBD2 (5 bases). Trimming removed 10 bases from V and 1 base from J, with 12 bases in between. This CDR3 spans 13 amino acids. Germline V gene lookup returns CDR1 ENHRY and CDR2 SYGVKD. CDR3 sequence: CATWLAGTDTQYF. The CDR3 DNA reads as TGTGCCACCTGGCTAGCCGGCACAGATACGCAGTATTTT.

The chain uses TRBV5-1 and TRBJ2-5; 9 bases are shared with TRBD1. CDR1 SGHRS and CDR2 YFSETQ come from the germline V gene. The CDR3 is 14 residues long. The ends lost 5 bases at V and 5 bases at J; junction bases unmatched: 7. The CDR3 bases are TGCGCCAGCAGACCGGACAGGGGCCGTGAGACCCAGTACTTC. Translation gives CASRPDRGRETQYF.

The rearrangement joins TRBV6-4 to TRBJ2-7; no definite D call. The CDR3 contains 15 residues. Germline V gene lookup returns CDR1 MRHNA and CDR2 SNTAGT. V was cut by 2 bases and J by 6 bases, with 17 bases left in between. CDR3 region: CASSDPPTTGSEQYF. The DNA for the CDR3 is TGTGCCAGCAGTGACCCGCCTACTACCGGGTCCGAGCAGTACTTC.

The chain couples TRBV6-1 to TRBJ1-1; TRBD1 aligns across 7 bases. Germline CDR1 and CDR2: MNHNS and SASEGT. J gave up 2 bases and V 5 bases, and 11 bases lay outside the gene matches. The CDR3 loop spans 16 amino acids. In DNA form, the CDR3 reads TGTGCCAGCAGTAGGACAGGAAGGGGGGCAAACACTGAAGCTTTCTTT. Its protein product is CASSRTGRGANTEAFF.

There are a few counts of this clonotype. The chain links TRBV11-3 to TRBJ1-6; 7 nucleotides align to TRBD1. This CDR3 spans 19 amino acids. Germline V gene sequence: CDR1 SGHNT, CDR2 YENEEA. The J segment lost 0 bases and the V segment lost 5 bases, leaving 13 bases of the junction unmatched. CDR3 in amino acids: CASSPTQGGKSSYNSPLHF. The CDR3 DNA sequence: TGTGCCAGCAGCCCGACCCAGGGGGGGAAAAGCTCCTATAATTCACCCCTCCACTTT.